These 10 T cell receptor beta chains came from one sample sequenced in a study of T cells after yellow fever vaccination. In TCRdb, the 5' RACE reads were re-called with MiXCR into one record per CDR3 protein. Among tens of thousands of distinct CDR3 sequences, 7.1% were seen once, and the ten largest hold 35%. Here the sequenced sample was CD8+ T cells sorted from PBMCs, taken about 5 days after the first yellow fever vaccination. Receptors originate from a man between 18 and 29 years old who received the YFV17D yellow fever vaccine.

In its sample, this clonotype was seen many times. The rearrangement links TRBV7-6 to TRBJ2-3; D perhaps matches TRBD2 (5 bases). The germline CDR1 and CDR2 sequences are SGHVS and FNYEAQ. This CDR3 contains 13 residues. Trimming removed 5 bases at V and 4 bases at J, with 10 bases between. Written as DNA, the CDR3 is TGTGCCAGCAGCCCAGTGGAGGCAGATACGCAGTATTTT. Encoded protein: CASSPVEADTQYF.

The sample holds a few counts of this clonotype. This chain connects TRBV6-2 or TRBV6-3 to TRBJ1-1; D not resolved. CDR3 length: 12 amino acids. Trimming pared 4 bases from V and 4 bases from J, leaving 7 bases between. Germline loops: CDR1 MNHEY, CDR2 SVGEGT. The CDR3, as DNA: TGTGCCAGCAGTTGGGCAGGCACTGAAGCTTTCTTT. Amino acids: CASSWAGTEAFF.

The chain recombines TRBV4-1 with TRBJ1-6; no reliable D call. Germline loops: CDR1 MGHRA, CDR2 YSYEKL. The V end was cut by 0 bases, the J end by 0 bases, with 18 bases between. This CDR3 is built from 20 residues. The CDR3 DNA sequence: TGCGCCAGCAGCCAAGATAATACGGGTCGGGGTCTCTCCTATAATTCACCCCTCCACTTT. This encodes CASSQDNTGRGLSYNSPLHF.

The CDR3 region is CASSYSSGPAVSYTF. DNA for the CDR3: TGTGCCAGCAGTTACTCTTCCGGACCTGCTGTCAGCTACACCTTC. The rearrangement uses TRBV6-5 and TRBJ1-2; no clear D gene. V dropped 0 bases and J dropped 9 bases, with 17 bases sitting between them. The length of the CDR3 is 15 residues. The germline V gene encodes CDR1 MNHEY and CDR2 SVGAGI.

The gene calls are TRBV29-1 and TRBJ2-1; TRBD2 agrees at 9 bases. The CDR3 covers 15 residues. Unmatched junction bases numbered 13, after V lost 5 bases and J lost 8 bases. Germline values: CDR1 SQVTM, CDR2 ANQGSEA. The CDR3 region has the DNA TGCAGCGTTAATGCCGTAGCGGGACTAGCCGATGAGCAGTTCTTC. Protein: CSVNAVAGLADEQFF.

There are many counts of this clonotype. The CDR3, as DNA: TGTGCCAGCAGCTCGGGACAGCAAGGGTTGCGAAACACCGGGGAGCTGTTTTTT. Amino acids: CASSSGQQGLRNTGELFF. The rearrangement links TRBV5-4 to TRBJ2-2; 7 bases are shared with TRBD1. The CDR3 has 18 amino acids. The V gene end was trimmed by 3 bases and the J gene end by 2 bases; junction bases not matched to a gene: 13. In germline, CDR1 is SGHNT, CDR2 YYREEE (reference sequence).

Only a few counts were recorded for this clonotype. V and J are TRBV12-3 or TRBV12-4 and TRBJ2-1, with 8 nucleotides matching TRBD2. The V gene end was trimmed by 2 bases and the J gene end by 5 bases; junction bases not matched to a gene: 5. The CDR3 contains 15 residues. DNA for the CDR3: TGTGCCAGCAGTTTACCGGGGGGGCCGCACAATGAGCAGTTCTTC. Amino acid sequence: CASSLPGGPHNEQFF.

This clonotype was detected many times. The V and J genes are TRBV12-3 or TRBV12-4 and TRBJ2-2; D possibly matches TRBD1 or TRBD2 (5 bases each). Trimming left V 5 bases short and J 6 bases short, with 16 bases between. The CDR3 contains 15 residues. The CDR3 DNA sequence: TGTGCCAGCAGTGCCCCGGGACCCATCCCCGGGGAGCTGTTTTTT. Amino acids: CASSAPGPIPGELFF.

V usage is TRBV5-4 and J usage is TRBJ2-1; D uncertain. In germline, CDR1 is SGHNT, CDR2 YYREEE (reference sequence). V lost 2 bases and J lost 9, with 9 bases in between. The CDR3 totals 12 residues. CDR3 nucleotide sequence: TGTGCCAGCAGCTTTGGTTGGAGTGAGCAGTTCTTC. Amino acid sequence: CASSFGWSEQFF. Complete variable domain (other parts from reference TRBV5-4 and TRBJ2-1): ETGVTQSPTHLIKTRGQQVTLRCSSQSGHNTVSWYQQALGQGPQFIFQYYREEENGRGNFPPRFSGLQFPNYSSELNVNALELDDSALYLCASSFGWSEQFFGPGTRLTVL.

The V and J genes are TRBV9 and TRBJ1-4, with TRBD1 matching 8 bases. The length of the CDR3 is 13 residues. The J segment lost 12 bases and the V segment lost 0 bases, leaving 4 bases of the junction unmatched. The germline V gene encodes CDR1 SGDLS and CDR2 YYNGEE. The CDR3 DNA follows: TGTGCCAGCAGCGTAGCCGGGACAGGTGAACTGTTTTTT. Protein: CASSVAGTGELFF.